This TCR beta chain was identified in a study of T cells in Graves' hyperthyroidism and ophthalmopathy. From RNA transcripts, TCR beta CDR3 regions were amplified. The HTBI set primed first-round TCR CDR3 RT-PCR. TCRdb re-analysed the multiplex PCR reads in MiXCR, keeping a single row per CDR3 protein. The repertoire has under 550,000 distinct CDR3 sequences, just under 20% of them found once; the top ten carry roughly 44%. Ophthalmopathy patients had moderate-to-severe active disease, CAS ≥3, NOSPECS ≥4, and disease duration under 3 months. The study excluded patients with uncontrolled infection, other autoimmune disease, pregnancy or lactation. Orbital computed tomography, thyroid ultrasound, serum thyroxine and TRAb, and clinical symptoms together informed the diagnoses. The V and J ends lost 2 bases and 4 bases respectively, with 9 bases between them. Germline V gene data show CDR1 as SGDLS and CDR2 as YYNGEE. The CDR3 is 13 residues long.

The source material was blood. The TCR sequence derives from a man aged 40-50 years with Graves' ophthalmopathy. This chain joins TRBV9 and TRBJ2-5; tentatively, D is TRBD1 or TRBD2 (5 bases each). The CDR3 region is CASSVPGRETQYF. The CDR3 DNA is TGTGCCAGCAGCGTCCCGGGACGAGAGACCCAGTACTTC. The full variable domain, rest sourced from reference TRBV9 and TRBJ2-5, is DSGVTQTPKHLITATGQRVTLRCSPRSGDLSVYWYQQSLDQGLQFLIQYYNGEERAKGNILERFSAQQFPDLHSELNLSSLELGDSALYFCASSVPGRETQYFGPGTRLLVL.